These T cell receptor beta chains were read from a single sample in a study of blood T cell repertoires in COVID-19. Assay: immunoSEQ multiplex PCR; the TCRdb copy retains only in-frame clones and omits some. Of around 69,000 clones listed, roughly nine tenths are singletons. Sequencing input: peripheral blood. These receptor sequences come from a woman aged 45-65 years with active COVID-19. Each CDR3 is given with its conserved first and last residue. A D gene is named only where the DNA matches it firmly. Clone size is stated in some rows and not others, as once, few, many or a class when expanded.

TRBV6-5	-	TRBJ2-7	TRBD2	TGTGCCAGCAGACTCGGACTAGCGGGGAATTACGAGCAGTACTTC	CASRLGLAGNYEQYF
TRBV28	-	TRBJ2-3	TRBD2	TGTGCCAGCAGTCTTCCTTTGGGAGCGGGAGGGGGAGAAGATACGCAGTATTTT	CASSLPLGAGGGEDTQYF
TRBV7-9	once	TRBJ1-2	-	TGTGCCAGCAGCCCGCGGGAAAGTAGCTATGGCTACACCTTC	CASSPRESSYGYTF
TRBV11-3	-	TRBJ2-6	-	TGTGCCAGCAGCTTCCCGCGAAGTGTCTCTGGGGCCAACGTCCTGACTTTC	CASSFPRSVSGANVLTF
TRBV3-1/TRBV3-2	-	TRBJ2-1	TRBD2	TGTGCCAGCAGCGGACCGCGGGAGAAACACTACAATGAGCAGTTCTTC	CASSGPREKHYNEQFF
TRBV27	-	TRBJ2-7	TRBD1	TGTGCCAGCAGTCCCGGGACAGACTTCTACGAGCAGTACTTC	CASSPGTDFYEQYF
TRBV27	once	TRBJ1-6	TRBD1	TGTGCCAGCACCCCTTACTCGGGACAGGGGAATTCACCCCTCCACTTT	CASTPYSGQGNSPLHF
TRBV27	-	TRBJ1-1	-	TGTGCCAGCAGTTTTTCACGGTTAAACACTGAAGCTTTCTTT	CASSFSRLNTEAFF
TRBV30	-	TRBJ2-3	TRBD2	TGTGCCTGGAGTTCTGGACTAGCGGATACGCAGTATTTT	CAWSSGLADTQYF
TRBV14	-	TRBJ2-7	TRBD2	TGTGCCAGCAGCCCGGGACTAAAATCCTACGAGCAGTACTTC	CASSPGLKSYEQYF
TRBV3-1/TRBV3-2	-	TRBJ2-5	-	TGTGCCAGCAGCCCCCCGCCCAAGGGGCTACAAGAGACCCAGTACTTC	CASSPPPKGLQETQYF
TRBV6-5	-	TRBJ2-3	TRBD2	TGTGCCAGCAGCAGACTAGCGGGTAGCACAGATACGCAGTATTTT	CASSRLAGSTDTQYF
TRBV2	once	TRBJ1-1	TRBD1	TGTGCCGAACTTGGACAGGGGAACACTGAAGCTTTCTTT	CAELGQGNTEAFF
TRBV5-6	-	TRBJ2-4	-	TGTGCCAGCAGCTTGGGTTCCCCGCAGGGGAACATTCAGTACTTC	CASSLGSPQGNIQYF
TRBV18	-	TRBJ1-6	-	TGTGCCAGCTCACCAAGTCAGGCATCGTCGAATTCACCCTTCCACTTT	CASSPSQASSNSPFHF
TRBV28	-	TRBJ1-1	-	TGTGCCAGCAGTCCTCGGGAAAACACTGAAGCTTTCTTT	CASSPRENTEAFF
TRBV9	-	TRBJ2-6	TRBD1	TGTGCCAGCAGCGCCAGTGCGACAGGGGGACAACCTGGGGCCAACGTCCTGACTTTC	CASSASATGGQPGANVLTF
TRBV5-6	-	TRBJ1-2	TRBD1	TGTGCCAGCAGCTTGTCCAGGGGGAATGGCTACACCTTC	CASSLSRGNGYTF
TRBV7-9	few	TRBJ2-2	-	TGTGCCAGCAGCTTGGCCAGAGAGGCCGGGGAGCTGTTTTTT	CASSLAREAGELFF
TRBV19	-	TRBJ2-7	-	TGTGCCAGTAGCCCGGGGATTCATGAAGACTACGAGCAGTACTTC	CASSPGIHEDYEQYF
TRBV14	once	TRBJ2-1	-	TGTGCCAGCAGCCCGGGAAGACTAGAGCAGTTCTTC	CASSPGRLEQFF
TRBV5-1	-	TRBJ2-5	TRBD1	TGCGCCAGCAGCGGAGGGACAGGGAAACAAGAGACCCAGTACTTC	CASSGGTGKQETQYF
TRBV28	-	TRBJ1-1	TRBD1	TGTGCCAGCAGTTTTGCATACAGGGGAGGTACTGAAGCTTTCTTT	CASSFAYRGGTEAFF
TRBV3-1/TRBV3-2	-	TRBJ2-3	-	TGTGCCAGCAGCCAAGAGAGACGGGGCACAGATACGCAGTATTTT	CASSQERRGTDTQYF
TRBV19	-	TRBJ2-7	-	TGTGCCAGTAGTGTCACTGTCTCCTACGAGCAGTACTTC	CASSVTVSYEQYF
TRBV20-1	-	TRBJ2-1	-	TGCAGTGCTCTTTCTAGGAATGAGCAGTTCTTC	CSALSRNEQFF
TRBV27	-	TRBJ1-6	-	TGTGCCAGCAGTCCGGCAGGGTGGAATTCACCCCTCCACTTT	CASSPAGWNSPLHF
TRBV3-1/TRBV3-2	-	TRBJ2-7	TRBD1	TGTGCCAGCAGCCCACAGGGGTTCTCCTACGAGCAGTACTTC	CASSPQGFSYEQYF
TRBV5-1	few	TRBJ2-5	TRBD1	TGCGCCAGCAGCATACAGGGGGACAAGTACCAAGAGACCCAGTACTTC	CASSIQGDKYQETQYF
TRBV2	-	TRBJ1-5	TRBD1	TGTGCCAGCAGTCTCGACCGGGACAGGGCCAATCAGCCCCAGCATTTT	CASSLDRDRANQPQHF
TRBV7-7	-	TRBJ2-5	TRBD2	TGTGCTAGCAGCTTAGAAGTGGGGAGGGTGGAGACCCAGTACTTC	CASSLEVGRVETQYF
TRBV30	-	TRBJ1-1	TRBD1	TGTGCCTGGAACTACAGGGGAAAAGCTGAAGCTTTCTTT	CAWNYRGKAEAFF
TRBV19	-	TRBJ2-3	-	TGTGCCAGTACAGGGCGGGATACGCAGTATTTT	CASTGRDTQYF
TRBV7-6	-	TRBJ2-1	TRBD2	TGTGCCAGCAGCTCCACCGGGACTAGCGGGAGACTAAATGAGCAGTTCTTC	CASSSTGTSGRLNEQFF
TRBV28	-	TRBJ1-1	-	TGTGCCAGCAGTCCCCCTGGGCCCACTGAAGCTTTCTTT	CASSPPGPTEAFF
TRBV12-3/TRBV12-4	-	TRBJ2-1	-	TGTGCCAGCACCACGGCAGGGGACAATGAGCAGTTCTTC	CASTTAGDNEQFF
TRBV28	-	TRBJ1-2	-	TGTGCCAGCAGTCCGGGGGTGGGGATAGAGGGCTACACCTTC	CASSPGVGIEGYTF
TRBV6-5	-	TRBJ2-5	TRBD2	TGTGCCAGCAGTTATCTCAGCGGGAGTGAGACCCAGTACTTC	CASSYLSGSETQYF
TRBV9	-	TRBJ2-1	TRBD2	TGTGCCAGCAGCGTAGCCAGCGGGGCCTACAATGAGCAGTTCTTC	CASSVASGAYNEQFF
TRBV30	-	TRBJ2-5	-	TGTGCCTGGAAAGCCTTCACGGGGGGCCGATGGGAGACCCAGTACTTC	CAWKAFTGGRWETQYF
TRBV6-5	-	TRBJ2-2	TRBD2	TGTGCCAGCAGTTTGCGGGAGCTGAACGGGGAGCTGTTTTTT	CASSLRELNGELFF
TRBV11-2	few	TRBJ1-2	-	TGTGCCAGCAGCTTAGATTCCCCAGTTGGCTACACCTTC	CASSLDSPVGYTF
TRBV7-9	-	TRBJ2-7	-	TGTGCCAGCAGCCCGACGGTGGGACAACACCCCTACGAGCAGTACTTC	CASSPTVGQHPYEQYF